One T cell receptor beta chain is described in this entry. CDR3 length: 10 residues. Germline loops: CDR1 MGHRA, CDR2 YSYEKL. V lost 8 bases and J lost 8, with 9 bases in between. This specimen belongs to a study of patients and donors after allogeneic stem cell transplantation. Using its own MiXCR run on the RT-PCR reads, TCRdb lists one record per CDR3 protein. The sample carries over 150,000 distinct CDR3 sequences, around 28% recorded once. This chain links TRBV4-1 with TRBJ1-2; a weak D match, TRBD1 (5 bases). Sequencing was carried out using blood, either unsorted or a sorted T cell fraction (not recorded which). The sequence was collected from a human donor who was either an allogeneic HSCT recipient or a stem cell or donor lymphocyte infusion donor (not recorded which). It is not recorded whose cells these are; they may come from a transplant donor. This CDR3 reads CASGAGGYTF. The CDR3 bases are TGCGCCAGCGGGGCGGGAGGCTACACCTTC.